A selection of T cell receptor beta chains follows, all from one sample in a study of T cells in localized non-small cell lung cancer. Repertoires were generated with immunoSEQ multiplex PCR, while TCRdb's copy carries only in-frame clones and drops some. Seen here are about 1,800 clones, 27% observed once, and the top ten hold roughly 14%. Source: lung tumor tissue, taken before any cancer treatment. These receptors all stem from a woman aged 35 to 70 with stage I lung adenocarcinoma. Each CDR3 is given with its conserved first and last residue. D genes are given only for firm matches. Clone size is stated in some rows and not others, as once, few, many or a class when expanded.

v_gene	d_gene	abundance	j_gene	CDR3aa	CDR3nt
TRBV11-3	TRBD2	few	TRBJ2-5	CASSLPKLAGVGETQYF	TGTGCCAGCAGCTTACCGAAACTAGCGGGAGTGGGAGAGACCCAGTACTTC
TRBV19	TRBD1	.	TRBJ1-2	CASSQGGGGYTF	TGTGCCAGTAGCCAGGGGGGCGGTGGCTACACCTTC
TRBV6-8	.	.	TRBJ1-4	CASSDGWGSDEKLFF	TGTGCCAGCAGTGACGGGTGGGGATCGGATGAAAAACTGTTTTTT
TRBV16	TRBD1	.	TRBJ2-7	CASSQTGTASYEQYF	TGTGCCAGCAGCCAAACCGGGACAGCATCCTACGAGCAGTACTTC
TRBV30	TRBD2	few	TRBJ2-7	CAWGSGTTYEQYF	TGTGCCTGGGGAAGCGGGACTACCTACGAGCAGTACTTC
TRBV30	TRBD1	few	TRBJ1-4	CAWSVGQGGNEKLFF	TGTGCCTGGAGTGTCGGGCAGGGGGGTAATGAAAAACTGTTTTTT
TRBV18	.	.	TRBJ1-4	CASSAVHPNEKLFF	TGTGCCAGCTCGGCCGTACATCCTAATGAAAAACTGTTTTTT
TRBV1	.	.	TRBJ1-1	CTSSAGLLNTEAFF	TGCACCAGCAGCGCGGGACTCTTGAACACTGAAGCTTTCTTT
TRBV5-1	.	.	TRBJ2-2	CASSDRRNTGELFF	TGCGCCAGCAGCGACAGGAGGAACACCGGGGAGCTGTTTTTT
TRBV5-1	.	.	TRBJ2-7	CASRWQASSYEQYF	TGCGCCAGCAGGTGGCAGGCAAGCTCCTACGAGCAGTACTTC
TRBV19	.	few	TRBJ1-3	CASSTPGAFGFGNTIYF	TGTGCCAGTAGTACCCCTGGGGCATTTGGCTTTGGAAACACCATATATTTT
TRBV6-1	.	few	TRBJ2-7	CASSEVADGSYEQYF	TGTGCCAGCAGTGAAGTTGCAGACGGCTCCTACGAGCAGTACTTC
TRBV19	.	.	TRBJ1-5	CASTPGRDSGQPQHF	TGTGCCAGTACCCCCGGTAGAGATTCGGGTCAGCCCCAGCATTTT
TRBV29-1	.	.	TRBJ2-1	CSVARPYNEQFF	TGCAGCGTTGCTAGGCCCTACAATGAGCAGTTCTTC
TRBV19	.	once	TRBJ1-4	CATKHRDRSEKLFF	TGTGCCACTAAACACCGGGATCGGAGCGAAAAACTGTTTTTT
TRBV28	.	.	TRBJ1-1	CASSATRMNTEAFF	TGTGCCAGCAGTGCAACCCGGATGAACACTGAAGCTTTCTTT
TRBV30	.	.	TRBJ2-3	CAFTDSRRPTDTQYF	TGTGCCTTCACCGACAGCAGACGCCCCACAGATACGCAGTATTTT
TRBV6-8	TRBD2	few	TRBJ2-2	CASSRGLAQPTGELFF	TGTGCCAGCAGCCGTGGACTAGCCCAACCAACTGGGGAGCTGTTTTTT
TRBV6-8	TRBD1	.	TRBJ1-1	CASSYLPGQGSGTEAFF	TGTGCCAGCAGTTACTTACCGGGACAGGGTTCGGGCACTGAAGCTTTCTTT
TRBV5-1	TRBD1	.	TRBJ1-5	CASSEQGTGQPQHF	TGCGCCAGCAGCGAACAGGGGACGGGTCAGCCCCAGCATTTT
TRBV14	.	.	TRBJ2-5	CASSQQGGLKETQYF	TGTGCCAGCAGCCAACAGGGCGGTCTAAAGGAGACCCAGTACTTC
TRBV9	TRBD2	medium-sized	TRBJ2-2	CASSVGGSGTGELFF	TGTGCCAGCAGCGTAGGAGGTAGCGGGACAGGGGAGCTGTTTTTT
TRBV30	.	few	TRBJ1-6	CAWRSNRQPNSPLHF	TGTGCCTGGAGGTCTAACAGGCAACCTAATTCACCCCTCCACTTT
TRBV11-3	.	.	TRBJ2-3	CASSLGQRAVPDTQYF	TGTGCCAGCAGCTTAGGCCAGCGGGCCGTTCCAGATACGCAGTATTTT
TRBV18	.	.	TRBJ2-2	CASSLTPRQTGELFF	TGTGCCAGCTCACTCACGCCCCGACAGACCGGGGAGCTGTTTTTT
TRBV9	TRBD1	medium-sized	TRBJ1-4	CASTPGGWDRVNEKLFF	TGTGCCAGCACCCCGGGCGGCTGGGACAGGGTTAATGAAAAACTGTTTTTT
TRBV11-3	TRBD1	.	TRBJ1-2	CASSPDDRAYYGYTF	TGTGCCAGCAGCCCCGACGACAGGGCATACTATGGCTACACCTTC
TRBV6-8	TRBD1	few	TRBJ2-1	CASSYSSGQTNNEQFF	TGTGCCAGCAGTTACTCCTCGGGACAGACGAACAATGAGCAGTTCTTC
TRBV19	TRBD1	.	TRBJ2-1	CASSIGMGQGYNEQFF	TGTGCCAGTAGTATAGGAATGGGACAGGGTTACAATGAGCAGTTCTTC
TRBV6-8	TRBD1	.	TRBJ1-5	CASSQQGDSNQPQHF	TGTGCCAGCAGCCAACAGGGGGATAGCAATCAGCCCCAGCATTTT
TRBV19	TRBD2	.	TRBJ2-7	CATDSGSHYEQYF	TGTGCCACCGATAGCGGGAGTCACTACGAGCAGTACTTC
TRBV5-1	.	.	TRBJ2-1	CASNSAGESTYNEQFF	TGCGCCAGCAACTCGGCCGGGGAGTCCACCTACAATGAGCAGTTCTTC
TRBV11-3	TRBD1	.	TRBJ1-1	CASSLWDRGGTEAFF	TGTGCCAGCAGCCTCTGGGACAGGGGTGGAACTGAAGCTTTCTTT
TRBV28	TRBD1	few	TRBJ2-7	CASTTGQGTSYEQYF	TGTGCCAGCACCACTGGACAGGGTACCTCCTACGAGCAGTACTTC